Shown below are 8 T cell receptor beta chains from a single sample sequenced in a study of human T cells and chemical hapten exposure. TCRdb called the RACE reads again in MiXCR, with one record for every CDR3 protein. This table holds around 300,000 distinct CDR3 sequences, roughly 6.9% found once. Sample time point: patch test 1, 2 weeks after DPC sensitization. As for treatment: therapeutic diphenylcyclopropenone sensitization with weekly scalp DPC. Specimen: whole blood, collected in connection with sensitization to the hapten diphenylcyclopropenone (DPC). These receptors all come from a young woman with alopecia areata. Some clones in this sample may be carry-over from other donors' samples.

This clonotype was seen ten or more times. The chain uses TRBV7-9 and TRBJ2-7, with D uncertain. Germline loops: CDR1 SEHNR, CDR2 FQNEAQ (reference sequence). This CDR3 has 13 amino acids. Trimming cost V 5 bases and J 0 bases, with 8 bases left between them. The CDR3 here is CASSPSASYEQYF. DNA of the CDR3: TGTGCCAGCAGCCCATCAGCCTCCTACGAGCAGTACTTC.

This clonotype was counted many times. This chain connects TRBV12-3 or TRBV12-4 to TRBJ2-1; 10 positions agree with TRBD2. The CDR3 extends over 16 amino acids. The trim removed 3 bases at V and 8 bases at J, leaving 10 bases unmatched. The CDR3 sequence is CASSFPSSGGGDEQFF. CDR3 in DNA: TGTGCCAGCAGTTTCCCCTCTAGCGGGGGAGGAGATGAGCAGTTCTTC.

A word on this clonotype: An end of the junction differs from the germline gene, which may be a read error. Written as DNA, the CDR3 is TGTGCCAGCAGCTTCCTCCGCGGATCACAAGAGACCCAGTGCTTC. As protein: CASSFLRGSQETQCF. The V call is TRBV11-3, the J call TRBJ2-5; no clear D gene. The length of the CDR3 is 15 residues. CDR1 SGHNT and CDR2 YENEEA come from the germline V gene.

V is TRBV7-8 and J is TRBJ2-7, with 12 bases that match TRBD1. CDR3 length equals 15 residues. The V segment lost 6 bases and the J segment 4 bases; nucleotides outside the gene matches: 7. Per germline, CDR1 SGHVS and CDR2 FQNEAQ. The chain's CDR3 is CASRIGTGGVYEQYF. The CDR3 DNA is TGTGCCAGCAGGATAGGGACAGGGGGCGTTTACGAGCAGTACTTC.

The CDR3: CASSRRGGLDRTYGYTF. For the CDR3, the DNA is TGTGCCAGCAGTCGCCGAGGGGGGCTTGACAGGACCTATGGCTACACCTTC. The chain combines TRBV12-3 or TRBV12-4 with TRBJ1-2; the D gene is possibly TRBD1 (6 bases). This CDR3 has 17 residues. The germline V and J ends were trimmed by 5 bases and 4 bases, with 23 bases remaining between them.

This clonotype turned up a few times. The chain joins TRBV10-3 to TRBJ1-4; TRBD1 matches at 7 bases. The CDR3 spans 16 residues. Germline V gene data show CDR1 as ENHRY and CDR2 as SYGVKD. V gave up 0 bases and J gave up 5 bases; unmatched junction bases: 6. The CDR3 sequence: CAISESLGQPNEKLFF. DNA for the CDR3: TGTGCCATCAGTGAGTCACTGGGACAGCCAAATGAAAAACTGTTTTTT.

This clonotype was detected a few times. This chain uses TRBV4-3 with TRBJ2-6; no reliable D call. The CDR3 extends over 15 amino acids. Germline-derived CDR1 and CDR2 are LGHNA and YSLEER. Trimming left V 2 bases short and J 4 bases short, with 9 bases between. Written as DNA, the CDR3 is TGCGCCAGCAGCCAAAGGGCTACGGGGGCCAACGTCCTGACTTTC. It specifies CASSQRATGANVLTF.

V gene TRBV5-4 combines with J gene TRBJ1-1, with TRBD1 matching 9 bases. This CDR3 contains 17 residues. V lost 2 bases to trimming and J lost 0 bases; unmatched junction nucleotides: 8. The germline gives CDR1 SGHNT, CDR2 YYREEE (reference sequence). CDR3 DNA sequence: TGTGCCAGCAGCTTTCCGACAGGGGGTGTGGTGAACACTGAAGCTTTCTTT. Its protein product is CASSFPTGGVVNTEAFF.